A selection of T cell receptor beta chains follows, all from one sample in a study of CD8 T cells in ankylosing spondylitis. TCRdb reanalysed the 5' RACE reads using MiXCR and keeps one entry per CDR3 protein. The profile shows more than 400,000 distinct CDR3 sequences, about 5% of them singletons. The sample taken for sequencing was blood, either unsorted or a sorted T cell fraction (not recorded which). The receptors were sampled from a male donor with ankylosing spondylitis. CDR3s include the opening cysteine and the closing phenylalanine or tryptophan. The D gene is left open where the match is weak. The size entry is marked missing in some rows and otherwise reads once, few, many or a size class.

D | J | size | V | DNA | CDR3
TRBD2 | TRBJ2-3 | - | TRBV7-2 | TGTGCCAGCAGCTTAGCTGCTAGCGGGGGGGTCACAGATACGCAGTATTTT | CASSLAASGGVTDTQYF
- | TRBJ2-6 | - | TRBV27 | TGTGCCAGCAGCCGTCCAGGGGCAGGGGCCAACGTCCTGACTTTC | CASSRPGAGANVLTF
TRBD2 | TRBJ2-5 | many | TRBV18 | TGTGCCAGCTCACCACGTCTGAGGGCGGCGGGAGTAGAGACCCAGTACTTC | CASSPRLRAAGVETQYF
- | TRBJ2-7 | many | TRBV6-5 | TGTGCCAGCAAGTTCCTTGCGACTAACTCCTACGAGCAGTACTTC | CASKFLATNSYEQYF
- | TRBJ2-5 | - | TRBV6-2/TRBV6-3 | TGTGCCAGCAGTTACGAGGTCAGGGGCGTTAGACCTCAGGCGCCGGAGACCCAGTACTTC | CASSYEVRGVRPQAPETQYF
- | TRBJ1-2 | many | TRBV4-1 | TGCGCCAGCAGCCAAGATTTTGGGGGTTTAGACTATGGCTACACCTTC | CASSQDFGGLDYGYTF
- | TRBJ2-7 | many | TRBV5-4 | TGTGCCAGCAGCTTCATAGGGGCGTACGAGCAGTACTTC | CASSFIGAYEQYF
TRBD1 | TRBJ1-1 | many | TRBV6-1 | TGTGCCAGCAGTCCCCCGACAGGGTCTGAAGCTTTCTTT | CASSPPTGSEAFF
- | TRBJ2-5 | many | TRBV20-1 | TGCAGTGCTAGAGATGGCGGTAGAGAGACCCAGTACTTC | CSARDGGRETQYF
- | TRBJ2-7 | many | TRBV5-1 | TGCGCCAGCAGCTTGGGCGACAGAGACGAGCAGTACTTC | CASSLGDRDEQYF
TRBD1 | TRBJ2-7 | many | TRBV12-3/TRBV12-4 | TGTGCCAGCAGTGCCGGGACAGGGGACTACGAGCAGTACTTC | CASSAGTGDYEQYF
- | TRBJ2-7 | many | TRBV20-1 | TGCAGTGCCGGAGGCTGGATCGAGCAGTACTTC | CSAGGWIEQYF
- | TRBJ2-5 | many | TRBV6-1 | TGTGCCAGCAGTAGAATGAACAGGGGAGGGTTCCAAGAGACCCAGTACTTC | CASSRMNRGGFQETQYF
- | TRBJ2-6 | few | TRBV20-1 | TGCAGTGCTAGAAAACCTGGGGCCAACGTCCTGACTTTC | CSARKPGANVLTF
TRBD2 | TRBJ2-5 | few | TRBV20-1 | TGCAGTGCTAGAGATTTGCGGACTAGCGGGAGGGCAGACGGGGAGACCCAGTACTTC | CSARDLRTSGRADGETQYF
- | TRBJ2-5 | many | TRBV5-1 | TGCGCCAGCAGCCATCCGGGACGGACACAAGAGACCCAGTACTTC | CASSHPGRTQETQYF
- | TRBJ2-7 | many | TRBV20-1 | TGCAGTTTCAAGCCTTTAAGGGACGAGCAGTACTTC | CSFKPLRDEQYF
TRBD1 | TRBJ1-2 | many | TRBV12-3/TRBV12-4 | TGTGCCAGCAGCCCGGGACAGGCTTCAGGGGGCTACACCTTC | CASSPGQASGGYTF
- | TRBJ2-1 | - | TRBV24-1 | TGTGCCACCAGTGCCCCCGCCCGGGGGCATGAGCAGTTCTTC | CATSAPARGHEQFF
- | TRBJ2-4 | many | TRBV7-9 | TGTGCCAGCACCAAGGATTTATTAGGGCAAAACATTCAGTACTTC | CASTKDLLGQNIQYF
TRBD2 | TRBJ2-7 | - | TRBV7-2 | TGTGCCAGCAGCTTAGTAGCGGGAGCGGGATACGAGCAGTACTTC | CASSLVAGAGYEQYF
- | TRBJ2-7 | many | TRBV20-1 | TGCAGTGCTAGAGTTCGGGTAGACGAGCAGTACTTC | CSARVRVDEQYF
TRBD2 | TRBJ2-3 | many | TRBV10-3 | TGTGCCACAAGACTAGCGAGTAGCACAGATACGCAGTATTTT | CATRLASSTDTQYF
TRBD2 | TRBJ2-1 | - | TRBV6-2/TRBV6-3 | TGTGCCAGCAAAGAGCCCCCTCTAGCGGGAGTTTACAATGAGCAGTTCTTC | CASKEPPLAGVYNEQFF
- | TRBJ2-1 | many | TRBV4-3 | TGCGCCAGCAGCCAAGCGGGCGAGAAGCAGTTCTTC | CASSQAGEKQFF
- | TRBJ1-5 | many | TRBV7-2 | TGTGCCAGCAGCTTAAGGGGTTACTTATCAGCACCCCAGCATTTT | CASSLRGYLSAPQHF
- | TRBJ1-1 | many | TRBV5-6 | TGTGCCAGCAGCTTGGGACACATAGTCATGAACACTGAAGCTTTCTTT | CASSLGHIVMNTEAFF
- | TRBJ2-5 | many | TRBV5-6 | TGTGCCAGCAGCTTGGAGATAGGGACGAAAGAGACCCAGTACTTC | CASSLEIGTKETQYF
TRBD1 | TRBJ2-7 | many | TRBV29-1 | TGCAGCGTTCTCATGGGACAGGTCGAGCAGTACTTC | CSVLMGQVEQYF
- | TRBJ2-7 | many | TRBV20-1 | TGCAGTGGGGGTCACCTCTACGAGCAGTACTTC | CSGGHLYEQYF
TRBD2 | TRBJ2-7 | many | TRBV4-2 | TGTGCCAGCAGCCATCAGGGGACTAGCGGCTACGAGCAGTACTTC | CASSHQGTSGYEQYF
TRBD2 | TRBJ2-1 | many | TRBV4-3 | TGCGCCAGCAGCCAAGGACTAGCCCTCTACAATGAGCAGTTCTTC | CASSQGLALYNEQFF
TRBD1 | TRBJ1-4 | many | TRBV10-2 | TGCGCCAGCAGCTGGACAGGGGGCGCGGGAAAACTGTTTTTT | CASSWTGGAGKLFF
- | TRBJ2-7 | many | TRBV5-1 | TGCGCCAGCAGCTGGGGGGACAGCTCCTACGAGCAGTACTTC | CASSWGDSSYEQYF
TRBD1 | TRBJ2-3 | many | TRBV5-1 | TGCGCCAGCAGCATCGACAGGGTGGACACAGATACGCAGTATTTT | CASSIDRVDTDTQYF
- | TRBJ2-7 | - | TRBV28 | TGTGCCAGCAGTTCCGCACGCTGGAGCTCCTACGAGCAGTACTTC | CASSSARWSSYEQYF